The rows below give T cell receptor beta chains drawn from one sample of a study of OX40 agonist ivuxolimab in advanced cancers. TCRdb's copy holds only in-frame clones and misses some; the assay was immunoSEQ multiplex PCR. Found here are 35,000 to 50,000 clones, around 84% of them singletons; the top ten hold less than 25%. The sample was CD4+ or CD8+ T cells sorted from blood, taken in a trial of the OX40 agonist ivuxolimab. The receptors shown here come from an adult with an advanced solid tumor such as melanoma, head and neck, liver or kidney cancer. Each CDR3 is given with its conserved first and last residue. The D gene is left open where the match is weak. Clone size is shown for a subset of rows, as once, few, many or a class of expanded clone.

d_call: .
cdr3_length: 13
clone_size: .
j_call: TRBJ2-7
v_call: TRBV19
cdr3_nt: TGTGCCAGTAGTACGGGGCAGGTCTACGAGCAGTACTTC
cdr3_aa: CASSTGQVYEQYF

d_call: TRBD1
cdr3_length: 15
clone_size: .
j_call: TRBJ2-3
v_call: TRBV2
cdr3_nt: TGTGCCAGCAGTGAAGAGGACAGGGTCACAGATACGCAGTATTTT
cdr3_aa: CASSEEDRVTDTQYF

d_call: TRBD1
cdr3_length: 15
clone_size: .
j_call: TRBJ2-7
v_call: TRBV12-5
cdr3_nt: TGTGCTACCTCCTCCCCGGGACAGGCAATATACGAGCAGTACTTC
cdr3_aa: CATSSPGQAIYEQYF

d_call: .
cdr3_length: 14
clone_size: once
j_call: TRBJ1-1
v_call: TRBV11-2
cdr3_nt: TGTGCCAGCAGCTTAAAGGGGACGAACACTGAAGCTTTCTTT
cdr3_aa: CASSLKGTNTEAFF

d_call: .
cdr3_length: 16
clone_size: .
j_call: TRBJ2-7
v_call: TRBV4-1
cdr3_nt: TGCGCCAGCAGCCAGGACCTTAGCCAGGGGGGCCACGAGCAGTACTTC
cdr3_aa: CASSQDLSQGGHEQYF

d_call: .
cdr3_length: 13
clone_size: .
j_call: TRBJ2-1
v_call: TRBV11-3
cdr3_nt: TGTGCCAGCAAGGGGCCGTCCTCCAATGAGCAGTTCTTC
cdr3_aa: CASKGPSSNEQFF

d_call: TRBD1
cdr3_length: 15
clone_size: .
j_call: TRBJ1-2
v_call: TRBV30
cdr3_nt: TGTGCCTGGAGCGCTAATCGACAGGGATTCTATGGCTACACCTTC
cdr3_aa: CAWSANRQGFYGYTF

d_call: TRBD2
cdr3_length: 16
clone_size: .
j_call: TRBJ2-2
v_call: TRBV27
cdr3_nt: TGTGCCAGCAGCCCAGACTATAGCGGGGTTACCGGGGAGCTGTTTTTT
cdr3_aa: CASSPDYSGVTGELFF

d_call: .
cdr3_length: 15
clone_size: .
j_call: TRBJ1-2
v_call: TRBV19
cdr3_nt: TGTGCCAGTAGTATAGATCTAGGAGGCGTCTATGGCTACACCTTC
cdr3_aa: CASSIDLGGVYGYTF

d_call: TRBD2
cdr3_length: 14
clone_size: few
j_call: TRBJ2-3
v_call: TRBV7-2
cdr3_nt: TGTGCCAGCAGCTCCGGGACTAGCGGCGATACGCAGTATTTT
cdr3_aa: CASSSGTSGDTQYF

d_call: .
cdr3_length: 16
clone_size: .
j_call: TRBJ2-1
v_call: TRBV6-5
cdr3_nt: TGTGCCAGCAGTTCCACCCGTAGCCGAAAGTACAATGAGCAGTTCTTC
cdr3_aa: CASSSTRSRKYNEQFF

d_call: .
cdr3_length: 16
clone_size: .
j_call: TRBJ2-2
v_call: TRBV9
cdr3_nt: TGTGCCAGCAGCCCGTTGGGACGGTTGAACACCGGGGAGCTGTTTTTT
cdr3_aa: CASSPLGRLNTGELFF

d_call: .
cdr3_length: 12
clone_size: .
j_call: TRBJ2-1
v_call: TRBV6-6
cdr3_nt: TGTGCCAGCAGTTACAACTACAATGAGCAGTTCTTC
cdr3_aa: CASSYNYNEQFF

d_call: TRBD2
cdr3_length: 15
clone_size: .
j_call: TRBJ2-7
v_call: TRBV11-2
cdr3_nt: TGTGCCAGCAGCTTGACTAGCGGGTCCTCCTACGAGCAGTACTTC
cdr3_aa: CASSLTSGSSYEQYF

d_call: .
cdr3_length: 16
clone_size: few
j_call: TRBJ2-5
v_call: TRBV7-6
cdr3_nt: TGTGCCAGCAGCCTACGGGGGGCCCCTCCACAAGAGACCCAGTACTTC
cdr3_aa: CASSLRGAPPQETQYF

d_call: TRBD1
cdr3_length: 16
clone_size: .
j_call: TRBJ2-1
v_call: TRBV14
cdr3_nt: TGTGCCAGCAGCCGGGAACAGGGGTTGATCTACAATGAGCAGTTCTTC
cdr3_aa: CASSREQGLIYNEQFF

d_call: .
cdr3_length: 13
clone_size: once
j_call: TRBJ1-5
v_call: TRBV2
cdr3_nt: TGTGCCAGCAGTGAGCTGCAGGGTCAGCCCCAGCATTTT
cdr3_aa: CASSELQGQPQHF

d_call: .
cdr3_length: 12
clone_size: .
j_call: TRBJ2-1
v_call: TRBV9
cdr3_nt: TGTGCCAGCAGCGTAGAGTGGAATGAGCAGTTCTTC
cdr3_aa: CASSVEWNEQFF